Listed below are T cell receptor beta chains from one sample, sequenced in a study of tumor and adjacent non-tumor tissue in lung cancer. From the multiplex PCR reads, TCRdb called clonotypes with MiXCR, one entry per CDR3 protein. The table lists approximately 79,000 distinct CDR3 sequences, roughly 72% of them singletons. Sequencing was performed on lung tumor tissue. All receptors derive from a woman aged 40 to 50 with non-small cell lung cancer. Each CDR3 is given with its conserved first and last residue. A D gene is named only where the DNA matches it firmly. Only part of the rows carry a size: once, few, many, or a class if the clone is expanded.

length	J	D	V	size	DNA	CDR3
12	TRBJ1-3	.	TRBV11-2	once	TGTGCTAGCAGCATAGGACTGAACACCATATATTTT	CASSIGLNTIYF
14	TRBJ2-7	.	TRBV21-1	few	TGTGTCAGTCCGCCGGGACAGGGACCCTACGAGCAGTACTTC	CVSPPGQGPYEQYF
13	TRBJ1-3	.	TRBV11-2	.	TGTGCCAGCAGCAGAGCGTCCAGGAACGCCATATATTTT	CASSRASRNAIYF
14	TRBJ1-4	.	TRBV29-1	.	TGCAGCGTACAAACAGGACATCTGAACGAAAAACTGTTTTTT	CSVQTGHLNEKLFF
12	TRBJ2-1	TRBD2	TRBV20-1	many	TGCAGTCCCGGGGGGGGGGACTATGAGCAGTTCTTC	CSPGGGDYEQFF
12	TRBJ2-7	.	TRBV12-3/TRBV12-4	.	TGTACCAGCAGTTCTGATCAGGGGGGGCAGTACTTC	CTSSSDQGGQYF
15	TRBJ2-7	.	TRBV7-9	few	TGTGCCAGCAGCACCGCCGGGGGACAGTGCTACGAGCAGTACTTC	CASSTAGGQCYEQYF
15	TRBJ1-4	.	TRBV6-5	.	TGTGCCAGCAGTTACGCCAGGGGAGCAAATGAAAAACTGTTTTTT	CASSYARGANEKLFF
15	TRBJ2-7	.	TRBV20-1	.	TGCAGTGTTAGAAAACTAGCAGGAGGGATCTACGAGCAGTACTTC	CSVRKLAGGIYEQYF
18	TRBJ2-1	TRBD2	TRBV4-2	.	TGTGCCAGCAGTCAAGAATACCGGACTAGCAGGACCTACAATGAGCAGTTCTTC	CASSQEYRTSRTYNEQFF
16	TRBJ2-7	.	TRBV11-2	.	TGTGGCAGCAGCCCCCTATGTGGGCAGGGATACTACGAGCAGTACTTC	CGSSPLCGQGYYEQYF
15	TRBJ1-6	.	TRBV11-2	once	TGTGCCAGCAGCTTAGCCTCGGTGCATAATTCACCCTTCCACTTT	CASSLASVHNSPFHF
16	TRBJ2-4	.	TRBV14	few	TGTGCCAGTAGCCAACTGCAGGGGATAGCCAAAAACATTCAGTACTTC	CASSQLQGIAKNIQYF
23	TRBJ2-7	TRBD1	TRBV12-3/TRBV12-4	.	TGTGCCAGCAGTTCGGGACAGGGGTGGAATATACCCGAAAAATCAAACGACCGATCCGAGCAGCACTTC	CASSSGQGWNIPEKSNDRSEQHF
19	TRBJ2-1	TRBD2	TRBV6-1	.	TGTGCCAGCAGTAAATGGACTAGCGCGAGGTTGCGCTCCTACAATGAGCAGTTCTTC	CASSKWTSARLRSYNEQFF
16	TRBJ2-1	.	TRBV11-2	.	TGTGCCTGCAGCAAGACACTAACTGCACTGTACAATGAGCACTTCTTC	CACSKTLTALYNEHFF